This T cell receptor beta chain comes out of a study of blood T cell repertoires in COVID-19. Here immunoSEQ multiplex PCR was the method, and the copy in TCRdb shows in-frame clones only, minus some. The table has about 380,000 clones, about 88% seen once. With 0 bases removed from V and 2 bases from J, the gap between germline ends came to 11 bases. The V gene's germline CDR1 is MNHEY and CDR2 SMNVEV (reference sequence). The CDR3 consists of 15 residues. The sample was PBMCs or T cells enriched from blood (not recorded which). This chain uses TRBV27 with TRBJ2-7, with TRBD1 as a possible D gene (5 bases). The TCR sequence derives from a woman under 30 who had recovered from COVID-19. The CDR3 region is CASSLSGAGTYEQYF. As DNA, the CDR3 is TGTGCCAGCAGTTTATCAGGGGCCGGTACCTACGAGCAGTACTTC.